The following is a T cell receptor (beta chain) sequence with its context. This clonotype was picked up a small number of times. The clone's antigen remains unknown. Per-base quality was not reported, and no clone a single base away is much larger than it. The sequencing machine was an Illumina HiSeq 1500. Using fastp at Q25 and MiXCR, TCRdb reprocessed the public reads and kept productive beta chains. Here each entry gathers all rows of one CDR3 protein and keeps the most common genes and DNA. For this sample there are fewer than 700,000 distinct CDR3 sequences; 24% appear just once. 6.5% to 10% of the sample lies in the top ten. These data come from a study of T cell repertoires in cytomegalovirus infection (dated by TCRdb to between 2018 and 2021). About the study as a whole: Donor HLA type was relevant to the analysis, because carriage of CMV infection together with the matching HLA type was indicated by public TCR beta signatures. Study-wide conclusions, independent of this receptor: In both this cohort and an independent cohort of some 350 donors, the cumulative frequency of public TCR beta family members distinguished carriers of CMV infection plus the relevant HLA type. In the ex vivo response, HLA-C-restricted CMV-specific TCR beta clonotypes were dominant, and in two of eight donors the single most frequent clonotype came from this HLA-C-restricted group.

For CDR1 and CDR2, the germline V gene lists WSHSY and SAAADI. Taken from cysteine to phenylalanine, the CDR3 has 14 residues. The read is trimmed to its CDR3 DNA, 42 bases read in frame from base 1. For this chain, trimming is 6 bases at the V end and 6 bases at the J end, and the number of junction bases without a gene match is 2. The V and J genes are TRBV10-2 and TRBJ2-6; 10 nucleotides in the junction match TRBD1. This TCR derives from a human donor in good health (CMV status not recorded). Some clones in this sample may be carry-over from other donors' samples. Sequences were obtained from CD8+ T cells from PBMCs. CDR3 region: CASRGQGKANVLTF. The nucleotide sequence reads as follows: TGCGCCAGCAGGGGACAGGGGAAGGCCAACGTCCTGACTTTC.